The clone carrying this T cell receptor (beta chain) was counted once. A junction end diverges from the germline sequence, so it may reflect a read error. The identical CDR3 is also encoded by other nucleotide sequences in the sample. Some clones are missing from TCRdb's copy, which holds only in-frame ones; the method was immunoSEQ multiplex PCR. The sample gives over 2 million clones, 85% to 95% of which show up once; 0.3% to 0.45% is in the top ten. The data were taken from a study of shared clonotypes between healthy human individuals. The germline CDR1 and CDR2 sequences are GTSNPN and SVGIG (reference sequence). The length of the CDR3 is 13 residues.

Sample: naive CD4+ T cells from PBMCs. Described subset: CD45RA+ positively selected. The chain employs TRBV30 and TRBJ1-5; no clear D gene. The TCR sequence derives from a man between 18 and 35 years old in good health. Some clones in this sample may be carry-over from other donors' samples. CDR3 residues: CAWSVRVDQPQHF. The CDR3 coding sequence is TGCGCCTGGAGTGTACGGGTGGATCAGCCCCAGCATTTT.